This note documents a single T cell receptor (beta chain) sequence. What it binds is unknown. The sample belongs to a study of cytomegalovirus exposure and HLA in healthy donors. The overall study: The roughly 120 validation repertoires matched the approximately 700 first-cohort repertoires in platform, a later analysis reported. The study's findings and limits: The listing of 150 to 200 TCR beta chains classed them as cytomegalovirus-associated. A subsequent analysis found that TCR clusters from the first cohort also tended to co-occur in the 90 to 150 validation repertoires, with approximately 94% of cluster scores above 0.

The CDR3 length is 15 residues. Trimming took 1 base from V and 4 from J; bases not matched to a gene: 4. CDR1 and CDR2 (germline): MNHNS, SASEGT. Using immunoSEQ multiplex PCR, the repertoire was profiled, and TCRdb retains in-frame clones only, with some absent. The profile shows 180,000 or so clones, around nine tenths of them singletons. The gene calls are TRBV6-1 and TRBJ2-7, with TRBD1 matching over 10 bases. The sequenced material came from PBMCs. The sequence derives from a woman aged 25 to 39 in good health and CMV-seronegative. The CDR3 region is CASSEEWTGGYEQYF. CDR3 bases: TGTGCCAGCAGTGAAGAGTGGACAGGGGGATACGAGCAGTACTTC.